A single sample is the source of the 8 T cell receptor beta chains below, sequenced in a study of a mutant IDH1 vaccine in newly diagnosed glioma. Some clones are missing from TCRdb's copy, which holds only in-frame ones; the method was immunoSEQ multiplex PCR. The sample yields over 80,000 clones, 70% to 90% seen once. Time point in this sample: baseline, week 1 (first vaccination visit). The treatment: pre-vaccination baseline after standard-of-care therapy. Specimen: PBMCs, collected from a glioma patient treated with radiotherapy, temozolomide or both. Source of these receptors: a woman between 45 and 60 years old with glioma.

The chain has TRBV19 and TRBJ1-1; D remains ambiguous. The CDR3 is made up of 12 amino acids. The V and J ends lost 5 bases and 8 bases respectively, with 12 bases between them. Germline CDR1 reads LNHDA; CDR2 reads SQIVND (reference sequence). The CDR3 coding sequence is TGTGCCAGTAGTGCACAAGCGGGAGAAGCTTTCTTT. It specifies CASSAQAGEAFF.

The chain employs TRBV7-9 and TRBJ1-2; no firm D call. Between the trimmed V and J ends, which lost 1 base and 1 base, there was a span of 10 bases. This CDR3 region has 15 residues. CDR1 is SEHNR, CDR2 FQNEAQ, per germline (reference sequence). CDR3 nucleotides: TGTGCCAGCAGCTTAGGGGCAGGCCTTAACTATGGCTACACCTTC. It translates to CASSLGAGLNYGYTF.

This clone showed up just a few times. The CDR3 here is CASRPPGLDMGTGELFF. The CDR3, as DNA: TGTGCCAGCAGGCCTCCGGGGCTAGATATGGGCACCGGGGAGCTGTTTTTT. V and J are TRBV27 and TRBJ2-2; D could derive from TRBD1 or TRBD2 (5 bases each). This CDR3 contains 17 residues. Trimming took off 6 bases at V and 4 bases at J, with 21 bases between the two ends. Germline CDR1 is MNHEY and CDR2 is SMNVEV (reference sequence).

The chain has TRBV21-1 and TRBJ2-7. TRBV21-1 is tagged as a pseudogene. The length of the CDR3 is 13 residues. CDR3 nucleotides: TGTGCCAGCAGCCAAAGGGCTGCCTACGAGCAGTACTTC. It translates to CASSQRAAYEQYF.

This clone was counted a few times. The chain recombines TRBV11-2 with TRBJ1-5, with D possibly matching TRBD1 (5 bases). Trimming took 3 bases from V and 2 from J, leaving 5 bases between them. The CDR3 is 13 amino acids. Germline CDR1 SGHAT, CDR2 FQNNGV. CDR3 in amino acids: CASSLTGNQPQHF. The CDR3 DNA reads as TGTGCCAGCAGCTTGACAGGCAATCAGCCCCAGCATTTT.

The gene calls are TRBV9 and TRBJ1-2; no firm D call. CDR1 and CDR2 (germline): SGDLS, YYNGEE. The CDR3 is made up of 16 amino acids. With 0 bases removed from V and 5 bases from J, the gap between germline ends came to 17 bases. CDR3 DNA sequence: TGTGCCAGCAGCGTAGCGGTGAGGCAGGACCCTTATGGCTACACCTTC. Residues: CASSVAVRQDPYGYTF.

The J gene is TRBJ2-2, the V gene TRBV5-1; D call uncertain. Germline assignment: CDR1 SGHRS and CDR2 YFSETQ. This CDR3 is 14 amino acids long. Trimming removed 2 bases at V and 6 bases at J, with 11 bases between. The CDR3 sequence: CASSLTLRAGELFF. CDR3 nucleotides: TGCGCCAGCAGCTTAACCCTAAGGGCCGGGGAGCTGTTTTTT.

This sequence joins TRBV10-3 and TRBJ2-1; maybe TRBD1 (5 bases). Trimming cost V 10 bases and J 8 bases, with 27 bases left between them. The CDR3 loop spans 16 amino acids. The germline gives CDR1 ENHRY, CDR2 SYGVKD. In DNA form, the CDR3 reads TGTGCCACGCGCCCGGCTGGGGCCCCGCAAATCGATGAGCAGTTCTTC. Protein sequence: CATRPAGAPQIDEQFF.